This paragraph covers one T cell receptor (beta chain) sequence. Time point noted: newly diagnosed GD, antithyroid drugs for less than 3 months. Preparation of the TCR library used RNA extracted from PBMCs. The sample originates from a study of regulatory T cells in long-lasting Graves disease. Deletions cut 6 bases from V and 6 bases from J, with 26 bases between. The CDR3 totals 17 residues. CDR1 and CDR2 (germline): SGHKS, YYEKEE (reference sequence). To make TCR beta libraries, researchers used iRepertoire HTBI primers and Arm-PCR of CDR3 regions. TCRdb fed the multiplex PCR reads into MiXCR, producing one record per CDR3 protein. The sample records some 600,000 distinct CDR3 sequences, roughly 16% being singletons. The data also belong to a second study, concerning T cells in Graves' hyperthyroidism and ophthalmopathy. That source adds: In the first-round RT-PCR of the TCR CDR3, the HTBI primer set was used. The model made its ophthalmopathy prediction, and onset followed a median around 6.5 months later.

This sequence originates from a man aged 18 to 29 with Graves disease. V usage is TRBV5-5 and J usage is TRBJ2-3, with a weak D call TRBD2 (5 bases). The sequencing used peripheral blood mononuclear cells (PBMCs), collected at new diagnosis, from a patient treated with antithyroid drugs. This CDR3 reads CASTLSVALPRKDTQYF. The CDR3 DNA reads as TGTGCCAGCACCCTTAGTGTAGCGTTACCCCGGAAGGATACGCAGTATTTT.